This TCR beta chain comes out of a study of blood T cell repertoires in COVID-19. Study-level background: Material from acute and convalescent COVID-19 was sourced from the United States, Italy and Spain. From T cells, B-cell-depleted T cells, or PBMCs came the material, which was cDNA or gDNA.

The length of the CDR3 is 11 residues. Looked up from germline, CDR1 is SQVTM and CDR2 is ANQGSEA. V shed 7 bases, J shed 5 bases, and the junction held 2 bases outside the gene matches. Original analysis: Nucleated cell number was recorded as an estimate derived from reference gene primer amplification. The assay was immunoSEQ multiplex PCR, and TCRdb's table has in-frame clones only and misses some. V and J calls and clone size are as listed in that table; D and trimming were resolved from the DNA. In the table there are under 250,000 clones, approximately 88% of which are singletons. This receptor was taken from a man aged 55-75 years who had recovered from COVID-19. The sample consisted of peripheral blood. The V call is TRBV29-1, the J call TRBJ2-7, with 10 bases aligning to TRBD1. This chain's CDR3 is CSGDRGNEQYF. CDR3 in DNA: TGCAGCGGGGACAGGGGCAACGAGCAGTACTTC.